A selection of T cell receptor beta chains follows, all from one sample in a study of blood T cell repertoires in COVID-19. The method was immunoSEQ multiplex PCR; TCRdb's version includes in-frame clones alone and lacks a portion of them. This table has roughly 150,000 clones, roughly four fifths appearing once. Sequenced: peripheral blood. These receptors were obtained from an elderly woman with acute or convalescent COVID-19. Both conserved end residues are part of each CDR3. Each record gives: V gene, CDR3 protein.

V gene: TRBV2
CDR3 protein: CASTYEAVNTEAFF

V gene: TRBV5-6
CDR3 protein: CASSPWVRGTGNTIYF

V gene: TRBV19
CDR3 protein: CASSEGGGRQETQYF

V gene: TRBV11-1
CDR3 protein: CASSLLPTGPGNTIYF

V gene: TRBV7-6
CDR3 protein: CASSLATSGQPKMAFF

V gene: TRBV5-1
CDR3 protein: CASSPGGFSYNEQFF

V gene: TRBV7-9
CDR3 protein: CASSFEGAWTSGGKETQYF

V gene: TRBV2
CDR3 protein: CASGLDRGNEQFF

V gene: TRBV6-5
CDR3 protein: CASSYSEIQETQYF

V gene: TRBV29-1
CDR3 protein: CSVGQAMEHEQYF